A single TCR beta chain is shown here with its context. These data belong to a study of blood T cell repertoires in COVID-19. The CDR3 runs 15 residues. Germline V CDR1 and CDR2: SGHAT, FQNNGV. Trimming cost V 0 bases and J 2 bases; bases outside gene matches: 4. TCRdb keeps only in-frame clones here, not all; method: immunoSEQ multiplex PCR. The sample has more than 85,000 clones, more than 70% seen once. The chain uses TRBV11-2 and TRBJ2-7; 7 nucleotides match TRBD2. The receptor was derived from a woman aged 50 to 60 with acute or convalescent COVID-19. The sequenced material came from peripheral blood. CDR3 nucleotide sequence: TGTGCCAGCAGCTTAGATTTCGGGACTACCTACGAGCAGTACTTC. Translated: CASSLDFGTTYEQYF.